Described below is a single T cell receptor beta chain sequence and its context. Its specificity is unknown. CD45RO-negative, CCR7-selected cells formed the naive CD8 fraction, which excluded terminally differentiated effector memory CD45RA+ cells. Every contributor of samples was a Caucasian grown-up residing in Nashville, Tennessee. The CDR3 is 9 amino acids. Germline-derived CDR1 and CDR2 are SNHLY and FYNNEI. Trimming left V 9 bases short and J 6 bases short, with 6 bases between. These data come from a study of shared clonotypes between healthy human individuals. In the study overall: Per donor, three plates held CD4 naive cells, three held CD4 memory, two held CD8 naive and one held CD8 memory.

TCRdb keeps only in-frame clones here, not all; method: immunoSEQ multiplex PCR. Among about 2.1 million clones listed, 93% were seen once. Study conclusions and caveats: Naive subsets tended to show greater estimated richness than memory subsets. The donor pool, a small one, limited the genetic and exposure-history diversity represented.

The receptor was isolated from a man aged 18 to 30 in good health. Some clones in this sample may be carry-over from other donors' samples. The sequenced sample consisted of naive CD8+ T cells from PBMCs. This sequence joins TRBV2 and TRBJ2-7; maybe TRBD2 (6 bases). CDR3 protein: CARGGEQYF. The CDR3 coding sequence is TGTGCCAGGGGGGGCGAGCAGTACTTC.